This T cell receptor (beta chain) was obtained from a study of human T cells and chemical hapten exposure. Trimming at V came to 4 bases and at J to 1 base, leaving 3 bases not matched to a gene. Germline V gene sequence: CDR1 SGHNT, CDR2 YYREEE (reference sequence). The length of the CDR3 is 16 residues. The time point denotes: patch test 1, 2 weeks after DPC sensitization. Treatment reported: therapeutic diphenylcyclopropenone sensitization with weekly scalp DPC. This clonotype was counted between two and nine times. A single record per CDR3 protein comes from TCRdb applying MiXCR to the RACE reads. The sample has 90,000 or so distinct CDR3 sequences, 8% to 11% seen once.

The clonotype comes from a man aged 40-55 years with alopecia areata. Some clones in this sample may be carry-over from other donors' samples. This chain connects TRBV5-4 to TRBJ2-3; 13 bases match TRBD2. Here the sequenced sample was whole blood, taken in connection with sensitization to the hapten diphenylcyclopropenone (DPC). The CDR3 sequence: CASSNTSGRGTDTQYF. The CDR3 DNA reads TGTGCCAGCAGCAACACTAGCGGGAGGGGCACAGATACGCAGTATTTT.